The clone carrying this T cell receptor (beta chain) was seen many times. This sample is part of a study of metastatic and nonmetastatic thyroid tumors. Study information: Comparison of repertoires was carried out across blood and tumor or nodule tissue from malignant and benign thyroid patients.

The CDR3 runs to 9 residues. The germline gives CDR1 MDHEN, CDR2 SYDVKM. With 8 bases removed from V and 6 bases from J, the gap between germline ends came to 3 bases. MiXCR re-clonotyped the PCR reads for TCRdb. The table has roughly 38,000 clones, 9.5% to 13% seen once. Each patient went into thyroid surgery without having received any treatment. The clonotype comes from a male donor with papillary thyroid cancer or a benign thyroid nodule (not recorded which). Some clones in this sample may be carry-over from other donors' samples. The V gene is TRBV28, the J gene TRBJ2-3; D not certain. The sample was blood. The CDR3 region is CASGDTQYF. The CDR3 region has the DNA TGTGCCAGCGGGGATACGCAGTATTTT.